These 2 T cell receptor beta chains were all obtained from the same sample, sequenced in a study of cytomegalovirus exposure and HLA in healthy donors (dated by TCRdb to about 2017). Receptor libraries were prepared by the immunoSEQ multiplex PCR assay. For the multiplex PCR, a mixture combining 60 forward primers for TCR Vbeta segments and 13 reverse primers for TCR Jbeta segments was used. In its TCRdb copy, this immuneACCESS table keeps in-frame sequences only and misses some clones. Where compared with another copy, unresolved V genes explain less than half of these, and the others have no known cause. The sample table shows some 180,000 clones, and around 85% are seen once. The ten top clones hold about 2.5% of the sample. The sequenced sample was PBMCs. The receptor source for this set is a woman aged 50 to 60 in good health and CMV-seronegative.

The chain joins TRBV27 to TRBJ2-7, with 11 bases that match TRBD2. V shed 6 bases, J shed 0 bases, and the junction held 13 bases outside the gene matches. The CDR3 totals 18 residues. The germline V gene encodes CDR1 MNHEY and CDR2 SMNVEV (reference sequence). The CDR3 spells CASRPRELAGVSSYEQYF. DNA for the CDR3: TGTGCCAGCAGGCCCCGAGAACTAGCGGGGGTGAGCTCCTACGAGCAGTACTTC.

This clone was detected only once. The V gene is TRBV18, the J gene TRBJ1-2; 7 bases line up with TRBD1. CDR1 and CDR2 from the germline V gene are KGHSH and LQKENI. The trim removed 1 base at V and 8 bases at J, leaving 10 bases unmatched. CDR3 size: 15 residues. The CDR3 here is CASSPQPKTGDGYTF. The CDR3 nucleotides read TGTGCCAGCTCACCACAACCAAAAACAGGGGACGGCTACACCTTC.